This T cell receptor beta chain was sequenced during a study of shared clonotypes between healthy human individuals. Germline CDR1 reads MNHNY; CDR2 reads SVGAGI (reference sequence). The CDR3 is 15 residues long. Trimming stripped 0 bases from V and 1 base from J, with 9 bases between. TCRdb's copy holds only in-frame clones and misses some; the assay was immunoSEQ multiplex PCR. The table has about 600,000 clones, around 80% seen once. On this clone itself: The sample contains more than one DNA sequence encoding this CDR3.

This sequence joins TRBV6-6 and TRBJ2-5; D possibly uses TRBD1 or TRBD2 (5 bases each). The receptor's source is a woman between 40 and 50 years old in good health. Some clones in this sample may be carry-over from other donors' samples. Specimen: PBMCs. CDR3 in DNA: TGTGCCAGCAGTTACTCGAGGGGAACCCAAGAGACCCAGTACTTC. This gives the protein CASSYSRGTQETQYF.